A single TCR beta chain is shown here with its context. The sample comes from a study of shared T cell receptors in the human thymus. Germline lookup yields CDR1 SGHAT and CDR2 FQNNGV. This CDR3 region has 18 residues. Trimming took 2 bases from V and 2 from J, leaving 22 bases between them. Clones were read by immunoSEQ multiplex PCR, and TCRdb kept only the in-frame ones, dropping some. The table shows 600,000 to 900,000 clones, with 80% to 90% occurring only once. This sample was shared with a second study, whose subject was human thymus T cells. This second study notes: Corrective surgery for congenital heart defects was being performed on the healthy Finnish infants who served as donors. From resections taken during corrective heart surgery, the thymus tissue was obtained. Repertoires sampled from thymus and blood appeared biased in V and J gene usage. Related research found strongly overlapping thymic repertoires in unrelated individuals.

The chain couples TRBV11-2 to TRBJ2-7; D gene ambiguous. The receptor's source is a girl under three years old with a congenital heart defect. Sequencing was performed on thymocytes. The CDR3 loop is CASSLPTPIRRSPYEQYF. CDR3 nucleotides: TGTGCCAGCAGCTTACCGACCCCTATCCGCAGGTCCCCCTACGAGCAGTACTTC.